Below, 10 T cell receptor beta chains from the same sample are listed, as sequenced in a study of blood T cell repertoires in COVID-19. TCRdb's table, derived via immunoSEQ multiplex PCR, lists solely in-frame clones and lacks some. The table includes about 200,000 clones, around nine tenths detected once. Sequencing was done on a sample of PBMCs or T cells enriched from blood (not recorded which). The origin of the receptors is a woman aged 25-40 years with acute COVID-19.

The V gene is TRBV11-2, the J gene TRBJ1-2, with 8 positions matching TRBD1. V gave up 5 bases and J gave up 5 bases; unmatched junction bases: 4. This CDR3 region has 13 residues. Germline V gene lookup returns CDR1 SGHAT and CDR2 FQNNGV. CDR3 in DNA: TGTGCCAGCAGCCGCCGGACAGGGTATGGCTACACCTTC. Its protein product is CASSRRTGYGYTF.

The J gene is TRBJ2-5, the V gene TRBV24-1; 13 nucleotides line up with TRBD2. Germline V gene data show CDR1 as KGHDR and CDR2 as SFDVKD. The CDR3 sequence is 17 residues long. V shed 4 bases and J 0 bases; nucleotides not matched to a gene: 4. The CDR3 protein is CATSDLTSGGYQETQYF. Here the CDR3 DNA reads TGTGCCACCAGTGACCTGACTAGCGGGGGGTACCAAGAGACCCAGTACTTC.

This clone has just one count. V gene TRBV5-1 combines with J gene TRBJ1-1; 7 bases are shared with TRBD1. Trimming removed 4 bases from V and 1 base from J; junction bases left unmatched: 4. Per the germline V gene, CDR1 is SGHRS and CDR2 is YFSETQ. The CDR3 is made up of 14 amino acids. In DNA, the CDR3 is TGCGCCAGCAGCCCGGGACAGCCGAACACTGAAGCTTTCTTT. The encoded protein is CASSPGQPNTEAFF. Complete variable domain (other parts from reference TRBV5-1 and TRBJ1-1): KAGVTQTPRYLIKTRGQQVTLSCSPISGHRSVSWYQQTPGQGLQFLFEYFSETQRNKGNFPGRFSGRQFSNSRSEMNVSTLELGDSALYLCASSPGQPNTEAFFGQGTRLTVV.

This clone was picked up a small number of times. V gene TRBV6-2 or TRBV6-3 combines with J gene TRBJ1-5; D ambiguous. The CDR3 has 15 residues. The germline V gene encodes CDR1 MNHEY and CDR2 SVGEGT. The V end was cut by 5 bases, the J end by 3 bases, with 14 bases between. CDR3 nucleotide sequence: TGTGCCAGCAGTCGCGATAACAGTCCCAATCAGCCCCAGCATTTT. Amino acid sequence: CASSRDNSPNQPQHF.

The chain employs TRBV27 and TRBJ1-4; D gene ambiguous. CDR1 is MNHEY and CDR2 is SMNVEV in the germline V gene (reference sequence). Between the trimmed V and J ends, which lost 3 bases and 2 bases, there was a span of 7 bases. CDR3 length: 14 amino acids. CDR3: CASSFPLTNEKLFF. The CDR3 DNA follows: TGTGCCAGCAGTTTTCCCCTGACTAATGAAAAACTGTTTTTT.

This sequence joins TRBV2 and TRBJ2-5; a possible D gene is TRBD2 (5 bases). The CDR3 sequence is 15 residues long. Trimming took off 3 bases at V and 4 bases at J, with 15 bases between the two ends. Germline loops: CDR1 SNHLY, CDR2 FYNNEI. In DNA form, the CDR3 reads TGTGCCAGCAGTGAGTTTGTGAGGGTCGGAGAGACCCAGTACTTC. It codes for CASSEFVRVGETQYF.

The V and J genes are TRBV11-3 and TRBJ2-7; D is possibly TRBD2 (6 bases). Trimming removed 2 bases at V and 1 base at J, with 12 bases between. The CDR3 sequence is 15 residues long. CDR1 is SGHNT and CDR2 is YENEEA in the germline V gene. The CDR3 coding sequence is TGTGCCAGCAGCTTATTCTCGGGGGAATCCTACGAGCAGTACTTC. It specifies CASSLFSGESYEQYF.

The chain links TRBV2 to TRBJ1-3, with D maybe TRBD1 (5 bases). Germline V lookup: CDR1 SNHLY, CDR2 FYNNEI. This CDR3 comprises 16 residues. Trimming cost V 1 base and J 0 bases, with 10 bases left between them. For the CDR3, the DNA is TGTGCCAGCAGTGAAGAGGGGTCCCACTCTGGAAACACCATATATTTT. Amino acids: CASSEEGSHSGNTIYF.

The chain links TRBV3-1 (or the pseudogene TRBV3-2) to TRBJ2-5; D is unclear. V was shortened by 5 bases and J by 5 bases, with 18 bases between the two germline ends. The length of the CDR3 is 15 residues. Germline CDR1 and CDR2: LGHDT and YNNKEL (reference sequence). The CDR3 sequence: CASSEKTGWWETQYF. The CDR3 nucleotides read TGTGCCAGCAGCGAGAAGACTGGCTGGTGGGAGACCCAGTACTTC.

The chain is built from TRBV7-9 and TRBJ2-2; 8 bases fit TRBD1. The CDR3 consists of 15 residues. V was clipped by 4 bases and J by 2 bases; unmatched bases: 3. Germline V gene data show CDR1 as SEHNR and CDR2 as FQNEAQ (reference sequence). The CDR3 coding sequence is TGTGCCAGCAGCTGGGGACAGGCAAACACCGGGGAGCTGTTTTTT. It specifies CASSWGQANTGELFF.